Presented here are 5 T cell receptor beta chains from one specimen sequenced in a study of early T cells in non-severe SARS-CoV-2 infection. In TCRdb, the 5' RACE reads were re-called with MiXCR into one record per CDR3 protein. Among around 77,000 distinct CDR3 sequences, about a tenth were seen once, and the ten largest hold around 7.3%. The specimen was whole blood, collected at baseline. The receptors derive from an adult who was a healthcare worker with PCR-confirmed SARS-CoV-2 infection or an uninfected control (not recorded which).

In this sample, this clonotype turned up many times. A read error may produce the germline difference seen at one junction end. This sequence joins TRBV7-9 and TRBJ1-5; D is uncertain. CDR1 is SEHNR, CDR2 FQNEAQ, per germline (reference sequence). The length of the CDR3 is 13 residues. DNA for the CDR3: TGTGCCAGCAGCCTAGCTCCCAATCAGCCCCAGCATTTT. It codes for CASSLAPNQPQHF.

This clonotype showed up many times. V gene TRBV20-1 combines with J gene TRBJ2-7, with a weak D call TRBD2 (6 bases). This CDR3 has 14 amino acids. CDR1 is DFQATT, CDR2 SNEGSKA, per germline (reference sequence). The germline V and J ends were trimmed by 5 bases and 2 bases, with 16 bases remaining between them. The CDR3 DNA sequence: TGCAGTGCTCAGGCGGGGACCGGCCCCTACGAGCAGTACTTC. The encoded protein is CSAQAGTGPYEQYF.

This clonotype was detected only a few times. V gene TRBV5-1 combines with J gene TRBJ1-2; D may be TRBD1 (5 bases). Trimming took off 4 bases at V and 3 bases at J, with 13 bases between the two ends. The CDR3 loop spans 14 amino acids. Per the germline V gene, CDR1 is SGHRS and CDR2 is YFSETQ. Written as DNA, the CDR3 is TGCGCCAGCAGCCCCGCAGGGTCACACTATGGCTACACCTTC. This translates into CASSPAGSHYGYTF.

This clonotype appeared a few times. The chain joins TRBV3-1 to TRBJ1-2, with a weak D call TRBD1 (5 bases). CDR3 size: 12 residues. Germline V gene sequence: CDR1 LGHDT, CDR2 YNNKEL (reference sequence). V dropped 3 bases and J dropped 4 bases, with 6 bases sitting between them. CDR3 sequence reads: CASSQGTYGYTF. In DNA, the CDR3 is TGTGCCAGCAGCCAGGGGACCTATGGCTACACCTTC. The whole variable domain, remainder taken from reference TRBV3-1 and TRBJ1-2, is DTAVSQTPKYLVTQMGNDKSIKCEQNLGHDTMYWYKQDSKKFLKIMFSYNNKELIINETVPNRFSPKSPDKAHLNLHINSLELGDSAVYFCASSQGTYGYTFGSGTRLTVV.

The chain employs TRBV4-1 and TRBJ1-6; D is uncertain. V was clipped by 5 bases and J by 7 bases, with 18 bases between them. Per the germline V gene, CDR1 is MGHRA and CDR2 is YSYEKL. The CDR3 contains 16 residues. The CDR3 bases are TGCGCCAGCAGCGCCGTGGGAGGGTTCTGGAATTCACCCCTCCACTTT. Protein sequence: CASSAVGGFWNSPLHF.